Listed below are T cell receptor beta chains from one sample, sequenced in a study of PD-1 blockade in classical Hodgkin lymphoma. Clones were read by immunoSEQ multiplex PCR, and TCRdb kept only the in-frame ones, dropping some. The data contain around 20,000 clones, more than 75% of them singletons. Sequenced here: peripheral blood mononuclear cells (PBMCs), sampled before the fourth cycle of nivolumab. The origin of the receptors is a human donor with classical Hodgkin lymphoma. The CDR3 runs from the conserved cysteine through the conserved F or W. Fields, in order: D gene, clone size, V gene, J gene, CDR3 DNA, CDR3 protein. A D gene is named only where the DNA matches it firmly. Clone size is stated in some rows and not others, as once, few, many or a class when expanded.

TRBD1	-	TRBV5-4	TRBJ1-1	TGTGCCAGCAGCCCGGACAGGTTCTGGACTGAAGCTTTCTTT	CASSPDRFWTEAFF
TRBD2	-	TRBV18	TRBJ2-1	TGTGCCAGCTCTGACCTAGCGGGAGTATCTAATGAGCAGTTCTTC	CASSDLAGVSNEQFF
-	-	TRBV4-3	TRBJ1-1	TGCGCCAGCAGCCATGGGGGGTACACTGAAGCTTTCTTT	CASSHGGYTEAFF
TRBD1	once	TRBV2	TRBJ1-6	TGTGCCAGCAGGGGGGGACAGGGGGTTTGGACCTATAATTCACCCCTCCACTTT	CASRGGQGVWTYNSPLHF
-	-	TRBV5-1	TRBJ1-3	TGCGCCAGCAGCTTTAAGGGTAGTGGAAACACCATATATTTT	CASSFKGSGNTIYF
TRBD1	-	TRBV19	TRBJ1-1	TGTGCCAGTAACGACAGGGGGCTTACTGAAGCTTTCTTT	CASNDRGLTEAFF
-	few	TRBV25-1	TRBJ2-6	TGTGCCAGCTCTAGAGCAACCGGGCTAGCGGGGGCCAACGTCCTGACTTTC	CASSRATGLAGANVLTF
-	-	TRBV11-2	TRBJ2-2	TGTGCCAGCAGCTTAGCGTTGGGTGGGCGAGCCGGGGAGCTGTTTTTT	CASSLALGGRAGELFF
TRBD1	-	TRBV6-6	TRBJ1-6	TGTGCCAGCAGTCTCACAGGGGGGAATTCACCCCTCCACTTT	CASSLTGGNSPLHF
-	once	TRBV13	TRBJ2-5	TGTGCCAGCAGCTTAGGCTCTGAATCTGGGACAATCCGCAGGGAGACCCAGTACTTC	CASSLGSESGTIRRETQYF
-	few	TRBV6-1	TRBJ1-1	TGTGCCAGCAGTGAAGGGACCCGTAACACTGAAGCTTTCTTT	CASSEGTRNTEAFF
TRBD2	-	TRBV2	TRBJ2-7	TGTGCCAGCGGGGGGGCCTACGAGCAGTACTTC	CASGGAYEQYF
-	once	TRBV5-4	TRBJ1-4	TGTGCCAGCAGCCCCCGTGGACAGAATAATGAAAAACTGTTTTTT	CASSPRGQNNEKLFF
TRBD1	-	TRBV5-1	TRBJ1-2	TGCGCCAGCAGCTTGGAGGGGGCAGGAACCTACTATGGCTACACCTTC	CASSLEGAGTYYGYTF
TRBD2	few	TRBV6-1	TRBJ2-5	TGTGCCAGCAGTGCCCGGACTAGCGGGAGGGATCGAGAGACCCAGTACTTC	CASSARTSGRDRETQYF
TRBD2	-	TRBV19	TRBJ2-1	TGTGCCAGTAGTATAGTGGGGCTGGGACTAGCGGGGGGCAATGAGCAGTTCTTC	CASSIVGLGLAGGNEQFF
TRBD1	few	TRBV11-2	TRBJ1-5	TGTGCCAGCAGCCGGGGACAGGGAAGCAATCAGCCCCAGCATTTT	CASSRGQGSNQPQHF
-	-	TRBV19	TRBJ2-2	TGTGCCAGTATAGACCAGGCCAACACCGGGGAGCTGTTTTTT	CASIDQANTGELFF
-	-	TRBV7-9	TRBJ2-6	TGTGCCAGCAGCTTTGAGACAGCTATATTCTCTGGGGCCAACGTCCTGACTTTC	CASSFETAIFSGANVLTF
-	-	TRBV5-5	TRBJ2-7	TGTGCCAGCAGCTTGCCCACAGGGAGTGGGATGGACGAGCAGTACTTC	CASSLPTGSGMDEQYF
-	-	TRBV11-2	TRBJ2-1	TGTGCCAGCAGCTTAGATCGTGCCGGCTACAATGAGCAGTTCTTC	CASSLDRAGYNEQFF
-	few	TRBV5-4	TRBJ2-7	TGTGCCAGCAGCGTGACTAGTTCCTACGAGCAGTACTTC	CASSVTSSYEQYF
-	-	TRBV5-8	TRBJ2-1	TGTGCCAGCAGCTTGGTTTTTTCGGGACCTTACAATGAGCAGTTCTTC	CASSLVFSGPYNEQFF
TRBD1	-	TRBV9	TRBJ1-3	TGTGCCAGCAGCGTAGGGACAGGGAGGGGTGCTGGAAACACCATATATTTT	CASSVGTGRGAGNTIYF
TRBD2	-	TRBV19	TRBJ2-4	TGTGCCAGTAGTGTCAACACCCCCGGGACTAGTAAAAACATTCAGTACTTC	CASSVNTPGTSKNIQYF
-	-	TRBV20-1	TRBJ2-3	TGCAGTGCTGGCAGCACAGATACGCAGTATTTT	CSAGSTDTQYF
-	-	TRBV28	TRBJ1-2	TGTGCCAGCAGTGAACTGGCTGACGGGCAGTCCTATGGCTACACCTTC	CASSELADGQSYGYTF
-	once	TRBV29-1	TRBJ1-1	TGCAGCTATCGATTGAACACTGAAGCTTTCTTT	CSYRLNTEAFF
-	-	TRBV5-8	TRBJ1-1	TGTGCCAGCAGCTTGGAAACCGGCCTCACAGGGACTCAAGAAGCTTTCTTT	CASSLETGLTGTQEAFF
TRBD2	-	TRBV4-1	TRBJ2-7	TGCGCCAGCAGCGTCGGTCCCGGGACTACCTACGAGCAGTACTTC	CASSVGPGTTYEQYF
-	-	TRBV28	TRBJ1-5	TGTGCCAGCAGTTTACCGGGGAGCAATCAGCCCCAGCATTTT	CASSLPGSNQPQHF
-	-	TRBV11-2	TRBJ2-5	TGTGCCAGCAGCTCCAGGATATACCAAGAGACCCAGTACTTC	CASSSRIYQETQYF
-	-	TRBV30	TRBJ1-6	TGTGCCTGGAGTCGTGAGGGGTATTCACCCCTCCACTTT	CAWSREGYSPLHF
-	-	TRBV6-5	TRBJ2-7	TGTGCCAGTAATTACGGGGGACACCTATCCTACGAGCAGTACTTC	CASNYGGHLSYEQYF
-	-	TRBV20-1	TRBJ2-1	TGCAGTGCTAGAGTGGTAAATGAGCAGTTCTTC	CSARVVNEQFF
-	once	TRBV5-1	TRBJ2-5	TGCGCCAGCAGCTTGGGAGTTTATTTAGAGACCCAGTACTTC	CASSLGVYLETQYF
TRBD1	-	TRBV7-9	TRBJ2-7	TGTGCCAGCAGCCCCGGACAGGGGGCGCCGATCTACGAGCAGTACTTC	CASSPGQGAPIYEQYF
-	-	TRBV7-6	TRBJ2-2	TGTGCCAGCAGTTTTAGGTCTACTAACACCGGGGAGCTGTTTTTT	CASSFRSTNTGELFF
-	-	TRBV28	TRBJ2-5	TGTGCCAGCAGTTTGGGGGTGGGGGAGACCCAGTACTTC	CASSLGVGETQYF
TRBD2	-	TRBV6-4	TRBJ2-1	TGTGCCAGCAGTGAGGTGGGACTAGCGGGAGTCGATGAGCAGTTCTTC	CASSEVGLAGVDEQFF
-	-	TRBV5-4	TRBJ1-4	TGTGCCAGCAGCCGGGGCCAGGATGAAAAACTGTTTTTT	CASSRGQDEKLFF
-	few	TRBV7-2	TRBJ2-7	TGTGCCAGCAGCTTAGAGCAGGGGAACTTCTACGAGCAGTACTTC	CASSLEQGNFYEQYF
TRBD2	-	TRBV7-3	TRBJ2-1	TGTGCAGTAGTAGCGGGAGTTCGTACTAATGAGCAGTTCTTC	CAVVAGVRTNEQFF
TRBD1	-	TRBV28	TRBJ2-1	TGTGCCAGCAGCTTAGGACAGGGGTTTTGGAAGTTCTTC	CASSLGQGFWKFF
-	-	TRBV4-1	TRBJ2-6	TGCGCCAGCAGCCAAGACCTGGGCTCTGGGGCCAACGTCCTGACTTTC	CASSQDLGSGANVLTF
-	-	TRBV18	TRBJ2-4	TGTGCCAGCTCACCACAGGGGACGGGGGCCAAAAACATTCAGTACTTC	CASSPQGTGAKNIQYF
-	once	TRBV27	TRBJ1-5	TGTGCCAGCAGGGGGTATAGCAATCAGCCCCAGCATTTT	CASRGYSNQPQHF
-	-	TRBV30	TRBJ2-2	TGTGCCTGGAGTGTCGAGGGGGAGCTGTTTTTT	CAWSVEGELFF
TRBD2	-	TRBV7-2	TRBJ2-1	TGTGCCAGCAGCCGCTGGGCTACTAGCGGGGGGGCCAATGAGCAGTTCTTC	CASSRWATSGGANEQFF
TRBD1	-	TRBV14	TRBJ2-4	TGTGCCAGCAGCCTAGGACAGGCCATTCAGTACTTC	CASSLGQAIQYF
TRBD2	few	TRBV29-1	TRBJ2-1	TGCAGCGTTGAATGGCGGGGGGGCTTCAATGAGCAGTTCTTC	CSVEWRGGFNEQFF
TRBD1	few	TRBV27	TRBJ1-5	TGTGCCACTGGGGGACAGGGAGTCAATCAGCCCCAGCATTTT	CATGGQGVNQPQHF
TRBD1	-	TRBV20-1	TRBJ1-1	TGCAGTGCTACCCGGACAGGGGAAGCTTTCTTT	CSATRTGEAFF
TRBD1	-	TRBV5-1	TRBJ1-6	TGCGCCAGCAGCTCTTACTGGACAGGGGATTTGAACTCCTATAATTCACCCCTCCACTTT	CASSSYWTGDLNSYNSPLHF
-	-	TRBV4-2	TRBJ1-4	TGTGCCAGCAGCCCCGATCACGGGGTGGTTAATGAAAAACTGTTTTTT	CASSPDHGVVNEKLFF
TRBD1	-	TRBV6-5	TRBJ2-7	TGTGCCAGCAGTTACCGCACCGGGACAGGGGTATACGAGCAGTACTTC	CASSYRTGTGVYEQYF
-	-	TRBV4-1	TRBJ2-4	TGCGCCAGCAGCCATTCCCTGGTCAGGGAGTCTGGCATTCAGTACTTC	CASSHSLVRESGIQYF
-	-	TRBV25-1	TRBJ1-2	TGTGCCAGCAGTGTAGGGGAACATGGCTACACCTTC	CASSVGEHGYTF
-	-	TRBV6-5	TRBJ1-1	TGTGCCAGCAGACGGCAGGGGAAGGCTTTCTTT	CASRRQGKAFF